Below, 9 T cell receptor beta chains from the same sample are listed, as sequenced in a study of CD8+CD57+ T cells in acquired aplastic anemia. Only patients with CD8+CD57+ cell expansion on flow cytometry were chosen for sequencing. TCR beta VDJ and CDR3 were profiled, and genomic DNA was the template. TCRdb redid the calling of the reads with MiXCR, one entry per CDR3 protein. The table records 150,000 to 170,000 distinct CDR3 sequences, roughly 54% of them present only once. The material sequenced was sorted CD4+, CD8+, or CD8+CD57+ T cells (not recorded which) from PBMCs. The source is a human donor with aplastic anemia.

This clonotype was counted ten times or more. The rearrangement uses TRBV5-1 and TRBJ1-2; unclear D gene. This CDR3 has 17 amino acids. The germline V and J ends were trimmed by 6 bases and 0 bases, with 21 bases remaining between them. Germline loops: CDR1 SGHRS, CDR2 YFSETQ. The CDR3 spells CASTLGSGTPSNYGYTF. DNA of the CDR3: TGCGCCAGCACCCTGGGATCTGGCACCCCTTCTAACTATGGCTACACCTTC.

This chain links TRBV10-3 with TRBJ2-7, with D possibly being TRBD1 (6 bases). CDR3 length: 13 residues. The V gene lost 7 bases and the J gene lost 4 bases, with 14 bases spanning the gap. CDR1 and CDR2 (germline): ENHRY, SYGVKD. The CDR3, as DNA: TGTGCCATCATTGGGCAGGGGCCTTACGAGCAGTACTTC. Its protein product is CAIIGQGPYEQYF.

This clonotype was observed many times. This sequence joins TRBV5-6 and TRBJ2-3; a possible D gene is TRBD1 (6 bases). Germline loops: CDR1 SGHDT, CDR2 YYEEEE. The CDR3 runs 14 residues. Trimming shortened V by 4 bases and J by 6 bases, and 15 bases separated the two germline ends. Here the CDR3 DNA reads TGTGCCAGCAGCCCGACAGGTACTTACGATACGCAGTATTTT. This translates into CASSPTGTYDTQYF.

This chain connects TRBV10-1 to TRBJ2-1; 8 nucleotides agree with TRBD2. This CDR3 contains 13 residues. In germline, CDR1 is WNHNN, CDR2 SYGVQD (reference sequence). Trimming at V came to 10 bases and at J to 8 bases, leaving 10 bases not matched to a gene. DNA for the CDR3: TGCGCCACCTCTTCGCGGGGGGTGGATGAGCAGTTCTTC. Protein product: CATSSRGVDEQFF.

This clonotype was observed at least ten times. CDR3 DNA: TGTGCCAGCAGCTCAAACGAGCAGTACTTC. This encodes CASSSNEQYF. This rearrangement joins TRBV7-9 to TRBJ2-7; D remains unclear. Trimming stripped 4 bases from V and 5 bases from J, with 3 bases between. The CDR3 is made up of 10 amino acids. Germline V gene lookup returns CDR1 SEHNR and CDR2 FQNEAQ (reference sequence).

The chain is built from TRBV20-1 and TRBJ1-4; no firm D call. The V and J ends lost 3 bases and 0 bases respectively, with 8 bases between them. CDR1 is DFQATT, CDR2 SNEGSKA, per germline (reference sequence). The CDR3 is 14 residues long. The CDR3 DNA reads TGCAGTGCTAGCCCCCGGGCAACTAATGAAAAACTGTTTTTT. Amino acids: CSASPRATNEKLFF.

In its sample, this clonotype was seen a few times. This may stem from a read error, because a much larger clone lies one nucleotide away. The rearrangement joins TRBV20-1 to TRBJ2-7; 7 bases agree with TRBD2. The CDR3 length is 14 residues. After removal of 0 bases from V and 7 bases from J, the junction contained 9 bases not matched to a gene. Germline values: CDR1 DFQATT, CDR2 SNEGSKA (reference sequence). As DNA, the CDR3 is TGCAGTGCTAGAGATCAGCGGCGGGAGTATGAGCAGTACTTC. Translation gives CSARDQRREYEQYF.

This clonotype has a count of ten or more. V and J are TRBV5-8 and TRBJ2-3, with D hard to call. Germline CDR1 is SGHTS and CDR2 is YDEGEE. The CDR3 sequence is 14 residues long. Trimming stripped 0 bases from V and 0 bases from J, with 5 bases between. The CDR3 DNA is TGTGCCAGCAGCTTGGATTTCAGCACAGATACGCAGTATTTT. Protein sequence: CASSLDFSTDTQYF.

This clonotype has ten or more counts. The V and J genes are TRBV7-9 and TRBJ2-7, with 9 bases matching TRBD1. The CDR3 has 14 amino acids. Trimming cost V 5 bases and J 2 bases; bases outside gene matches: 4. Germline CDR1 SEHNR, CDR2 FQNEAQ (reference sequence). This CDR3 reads CASSGGTGTYEQYF. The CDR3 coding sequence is TGTGCCAGCAGCGGGGGGACAGGGACCTACGAGCAGTACTTC.